Shown below are 20 T cell receptor beta chains from a single sample sequenced in a study of identical twins (dated by TCRdb to about 2016). The library was built by means of 5' RACE. Sequencing was carried out with an Illumina HiSeq 2000. Clones were called with MiXCR by TCRdb after fastp trimmed the public reads at Q25, and only in-frame beta chains were retained. Identical CDR3 protein sequences are pooled into one entry, listed with their most common genes and DNA. The sample table shows around 510,000 distinct CDR3 sequences, and around an eighth are seen once. Together, the top ten hold more than 0.8% of the sample. The same sample was also studied in work on yellow fever vaccine responses in identical twins.

Sequencing was done on a sample of CD4+ T cells sorted from blood. The receptors were gathered from a woman aged 18-35 years in good health.

This clonotype was recorded a few times. J is TRBJ2-7 and V is TRBV12-3 or TRBV12-4; the D gene is possibly TRBD1 (5 bases). Trimming shortened V by 3 bases and J by 0 bases, and 9 bases separated the two germline ends. The CDR3 runs to 14 residues. The CDR3 bases are TGTGCCAGCAGTTTTGCAGGGAACTCCTACGAGCAGTACTTC. Translation: CASSFAGNSYEQYF.

There are a few counts of this clonotype. The gene calls are TRBV2 and TRBJ2-5, with no clear D. V lost 5 bases, J lost 5 bases, and 12 bases lay in between. CDR1 is SNHLY, CDR2 FYNNEI, per germline. CDR3 length equals 13 residues. This CDR3 reads CASSPGYPETQYF. For the CDR3, the DNA is TGTGCCAGCAGTCCCGGGTACCCGGAGACCCAGTACTTC. Drawing the rest from reference TRBV2 and TRBJ2-5, the complete variable domain is EPEVTQTPSHQVTQMGQEVILRCVPISNHLYFYWYRQILGQKVEFLVSFYNNEISEKSEIFDDQFSVERPDGSNFTLKIRSTKLEDSAMYFCASSPGYPETQYFGPGTRLLVL.

The rearrangement links TRBV3-1 to TRBJ2-1; 11 bases are shared with TRBD1. With V trimmed by 1 base and J by 4 bases, 3 bases remained unmatched. Germline loops: CDR1 LGHDT, CDR2 YNNKEL (reference sequence). The CDR3 is 16 amino acids. In DNA, the CDR3 is TGTGCCAGCAGCCAAGGGGACAGGGGGATATACAATGAGCAGTTCTTC. Translation gives CASSQGDRGIYNEQFF.

This clonotype was counted only a few times. This rearrangement joins TRBV7-2 to TRBJ2-3; D may be TRBD1 or TRBD2 (5 bases each). CDR1 and CDR2 (germline): SGHTA, FQGNSA. Trimming removed 2 bases from V and 4 bases from J, with 13 bases in between. The CDR3 is 15 residues long. The DNA of the CDR3 is TGTGCCAGCAGCTTAATGGAGAGGGGCGCAGATACGCAGTATTTT. It encodes CASSLMERGADTQYF.

This clonotype was found a few times. The genes are TRBV4-1 and TRBJ2-3; possibly TRBD2 for D (6 bases). This CDR3 has 15 amino acids. Germline V gives CDR1 MGHRA, CDR2 YSYEKL. With 4 bases removed from V and 4 bases from J, the gap between germline ends came to 15 bases. The CDR3 here is CASSPGLTVADTQYF. The CDR3 DNA reads TGCGCCAGCAGCCCAGGACTAACCGTGGCAGATACGCAGTATTTT.

This clonotype was detected many times. CDR3 bases: TGTGCCAGCAGCCCCCGTGGTAGTTCCCAAGAGACCCAGTACTTC. Its translation: CASSPRGSSQETQYF. V and J are TRBV11-2 and TRBJ2-5; D is unclear. Trimming stripped 5 bases from V and 1 base from J, with 14 bases between. CDR1 is SGHAT, CDR2 FQNNGV, per germline. This CDR3 is 15 amino acids long.

V and J are TRBV21-1 and TRBJ2-3; the D call in the table, TRBD2, was not verified against the DNA. TRBV21-1 represents a pseudogene. There are 17 residues in the CDR3. CDR3 amino acids: CASSKEGGATSTDTQYF. The CDR3 bases are TGTGCCAGCAGCAAAGAGGGAGGGGCTACTAGCACAGATACGCAGTATTTT.

V gene TRBV27 combines with J gene TRBJ2-1, with 7 bases matching TRBD1. The germline V gene has CDR1 MNHEY and CDR2 SMNVEV (reference sequence). The junction had 7 bases not matched to a gene; V was cut back by 4 bases and J by 4 bases. The CDR3 runs 15 residues. The CDR3 bases are TGTGCCAGCAGTTCCGACAGGGCCCCATACAATGAGCAGTTCTTC. Protein product: CASSSDRAPYNEQFF.

This clonotype was counted at least ten times. The chain recombines TRBV9 with TRBJ2-7, with D unresolved. The germline V and J ends were trimmed by 4 bases and 1 base, with 12 bases remaining between them. This CDR3 comprises 14 residues. Germline V gene lookup returns CDR1 SGDLS and CDR2 YYNGEE. CDR3 in DNA: TGTGCCAGCAGCCCCTCCGGTCGGTCCTACGAGCAGTACTTC. Translating gives CASSPSGRSYEQYF.

There are a few counts of this clonotype. This chain uses TRBV7-2 with TRBJ2-5; 8 nucleotides agree with TRBD1. The CDR3 loop spans 16 amino acids. Germline V gene sequence: CDR1 SGHTA, CDR2 FQGNSA. Trimming at V came to 2 bases and at J to 9 bases, leaving 14 bases not matched to a gene. CDR3 loop: CASSLQSRDRLQAQYF. The CDR3 bases are TGTGCCAGCAGCTTACAGTCCCGGGACAGGCTCCAGGCCCAGTACTTC.

This clonotype was recorded many times. V usage is TRBV6-1 and J usage is TRBJ2-7; D is uncertain. The germline CDR1 and CDR2 sequences are MNHNS and SASEGT. The CDR3 sequence is 14 residues long. The V end lost 3 bases, the J end lost 4 bases, and 13 bases lay between the germline ends. CDR3 residues: CASSDWGGAYEQYF. CDR3 nucleotides: TGTGCCAGCAGTGATTGGGGTGGAGCTTACGAGCAGTACTTC.

The chain carries TRBV29-1 and TRBJ1-5; possibly TRBD1 for D (5 bases). CDR1 and CDR2 (germline): SQVTM, ANQGSEA. V was shortened by 6 bases and J by 4 bases, with 13 bases between the two germline ends. This CDR3 is built from 13 residues. CDR3 bases: TGCAGCGTGGCGACAGCTCTTAATCAGCCCCAGCATTTT. Protein sequence: CSVATALNQPQHF.

This clonotype was observed many times. This chain links TRBV12-3 or TRBV12-4 with TRBJ1-2; TRBD1 aligns across 8 bases. This CDR3 region has 14 residues. V lost 5 bases to trimming and J lost 4 bases; unmatched junction nucleotides: 6. The CDR3 here is CASSRQGWGYGYTF. The CDR3 DNA is TGTGCCAGCAGTCGACAGGGGTGGGGCTATGGCTACACCTTC.

This sequence joins TRBV6-5 and TRBJ1-5; weak D call: TRBD1 (5 bases). CDR1 is MNHEY, CDR2 SVGAGI, per germline. This CDR3 has 13 amino acids. Trimming took 4 bases from V and 11 from J, leaving 15 bases between them. CDR3 nucleotide sequence: TGTGCCAGCAGTTCCTCCGGCGGGGGATCCCAGCATTTT. This codes for CASSSSGGGSQHF.

This clonotype was seen more than once but under ten times. The V call is TRBV5-1, the J call TRBJ2-7; D gene unclear. Germline values: CDR1 SGHRS, CDR2 YFSETQ. The CDR3 totals 13 residues. V shed 3 bases and J shed 5 bases, with 12 bases lying between them. The CDR3 DNA follows: TGCGCCAGCAGCTGGCCCGCCGTGGACGAGCAGTACTTC. This translates into CASSWPAVDEQYF.

The chain combines TRBV5-1 with TRBJ2-1; TRBD2 aligns across 12 bases. CDR1 SGHRS and CDR2 YFSETQ come from the germline V gene. This CDR3 comprises 15 residues. Germline trimming cut 2 bases from V and 6 bases from J; bases unmatched to any gene: 3. CDR3 sequence: CASSLGLAGINEQFF. DNA for the CDR3: TGCGCCAGCAGCTTAGGACTAGCGGGAATCAATGAGCAGTTCTTC.

The rearrangement links TRBV5-1 to TRBJ2-1; D unresolved. V was pared by 0 bases and J by 8 bases, with 9 bases between. There are 13 residues in the CDR3. Germline V gene data show CDR1 as SGHRS and CDR2 as YFSETQ. The chain's CDR3 is CASSLVPRDEQFF. The CDR3 DNA follows: TGCGCCAGCAGCTTGGTTCCTAGGGATGAGCAGTTCTTC.

V gene TRBV14 combines with J gene TRBJ2-1; no definite D call. CDR1 SGHDN and CDR2 FVKESK come from the germline V gene. CDR3 size: 11 residues. V was shortened by 1 base and J by 13 bases, with 8 bases between the two germline ends. In DNA, the CDR3 is TGTGCCAGCAGCCAAGGGAGAATTCAGTTCTTC. It yields the protein CASSQGRIQFF.

The chain links TRBV6-1 to TRBJ2-7, with D possibly TRBD1 on 5 matching bases. Trimming pared 7 bases from V and 0 bases from J, leaving 16 bases between. The CDR3 is made up of 15 amino acids. CDR1 MNHNS and CDR2 SASEGT come from the germline V gene. CDR3 amino acids: CASTTRYRNSYEQYF. In DNA form, the CDR3 reads TGTGCCAGCACCACGCGGTACAGGAACTCCTACGAGCAGTACTTC.

This clonotype was detected ten times or more. V and J are TRBV30 and TRBJ2-1; 9 bases are a match to TRBD2. CDR3 length: 15 amino acids. In germline, CDR1 is GTSNPN, CDR2 SVGIG (reference sequence). V trimming: 2 bases; J trimming: 3 bases; junction bases outside the gene matches: 5. The CDR3 spells CAWSQGLAIYNEQFF. CDR3 nucleotides: TGTGCCTGGAGTCAGGGACTAGCCATCTACAATGAGCAGTTCTTC.